This is a list of T cell receptor beta chains from one sample in a study of cytomegalovirus exposure and HLA in healthy donors. The data were produced by immunoSEQ multiplex PCR, yet TCRdb's version contains in-frame clones alone and is incomplete. The table shows 150,000 to 200,000 clones, with 75% to 85% occurring only once. The sequencing sample was made of PBMCs. The receptors come from a woman between 45 and 60 years old in good health and CMV-seronegative. Each CDR3 is given with its conserved first and last residue. The order of the fields is J gene, V gene, CDR3 protein.

J gene: TRBJ1-5; V gene: TRBV6-5; CDR3 protein: CASKTGGQPQHF
J gene: TRBJ2-3; V gene: TRBV19; CDR3 protein: CASSIGRGSTDTQYF
J gene: TRBJ1-3; V gene: TRBV6-1; CDR3 protein: CASSSPGETGNTIYF
J gene: TRBJ1-2; V gene: TRBV21-1; CDR3 protein: CASTAGFDRDGYTF
J gene: TRBJ2-1; V gene: TRBV7-2; CDR3 protein: CASSFRGPIRNEQFF
J gene: TRBJ1-1; V gene: TRBV7-8; CDR3 protein: CASSPLDTMNTEAFF
J gene: TRBJ2-5; V gene: TRBV6-5; CDR3 protein: CASSYTGSAETQYF
J gene: TRBJ1-1; V gene: TRBV7-2; CDR3 protein: CASSWDRVGTEAFF
J gene: TRBJ1-2; V gene: TRBV27; CDR3 protein: CASSSSSGASGYTF
J gene: TRBJ2-5; V gene: TRBV4-2; CDR3 protein: CASSLGTSGRARETQYF
J gene: TRBJ2-2; V gene: TRBV6-6; CDR3 protein: CASSYTGSTGELFF
J gene: TRBJ1-6; V gene: TRBV15; CDR3 protein: CATSRGDTLGGNSPLHF
J gene: TRBJ1-5; V gene: TRBV6-4; CDR3 protein: CASSDSGTGRQPQHF
J gene: TRBJ1-1; V gene: TRBV20-1; CDR3 protein: CSASHGAEAFF
J gene: TRBJ2-3; V gene: TRBV28; CDR3 protein: CASSPDRDPSTDTQYF
J gene: TRBJ1-5; V gene: TRBV7-2; CDR3 protein: CASSLMAVSGANQPQHF
J gene: TRBJ1-4; V gene: TRBV5-1; CDR3 protein: CASSNAGAGEKLFF